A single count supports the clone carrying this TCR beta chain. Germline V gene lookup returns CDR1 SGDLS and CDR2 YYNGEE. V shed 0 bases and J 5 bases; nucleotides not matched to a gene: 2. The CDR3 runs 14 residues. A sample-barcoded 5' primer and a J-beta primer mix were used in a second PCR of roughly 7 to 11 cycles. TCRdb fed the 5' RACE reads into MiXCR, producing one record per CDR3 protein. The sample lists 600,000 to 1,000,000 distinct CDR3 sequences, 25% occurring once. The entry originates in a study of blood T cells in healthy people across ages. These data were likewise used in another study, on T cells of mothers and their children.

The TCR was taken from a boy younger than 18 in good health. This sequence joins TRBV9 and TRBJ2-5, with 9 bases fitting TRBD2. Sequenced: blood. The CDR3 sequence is CASSVDGTSETQYF. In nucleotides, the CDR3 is TGTGCCAGCAGCGTAGATGGGACTAGCGAGACCCAGTACTTC.